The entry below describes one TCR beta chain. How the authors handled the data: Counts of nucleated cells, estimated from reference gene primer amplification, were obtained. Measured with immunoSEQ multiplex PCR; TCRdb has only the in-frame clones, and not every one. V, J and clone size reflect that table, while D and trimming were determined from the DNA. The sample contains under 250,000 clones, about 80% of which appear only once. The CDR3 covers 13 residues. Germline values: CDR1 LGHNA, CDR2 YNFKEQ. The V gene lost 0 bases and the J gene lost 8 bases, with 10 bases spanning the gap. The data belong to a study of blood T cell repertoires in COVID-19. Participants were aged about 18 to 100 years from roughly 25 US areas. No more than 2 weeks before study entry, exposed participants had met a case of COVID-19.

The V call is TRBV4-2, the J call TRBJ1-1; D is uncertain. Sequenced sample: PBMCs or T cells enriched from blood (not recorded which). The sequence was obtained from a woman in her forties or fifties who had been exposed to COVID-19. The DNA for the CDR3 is TGTGCCAGCAGCCAAGAGAGGAGACTCGAAGCTTTCTTT. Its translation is CASSQERRLEAFF.